What follows are 17 T cell receptor beta chains derived from one specimen sequenced in a study of cytomegalovirus exposure and HLA in healthy donors (dated by TCRdb to the late 2010s). The library was produced with the immunoSEQ multiplex PCR assay. A mixture of 60 forward primers for TCR Vbeta segments and 13 reverse primers for TCR Jbeta segments was used in the multiplex PCR. TCRdb limited this immuneACCESS table to in-frame rearrangements with V and J called. A share of clones is missing; checked studies link under half to unresolved V genes, and the rest is unexplained. Recorded for this sample are 110,000 to 150,000 clones; approximately 80% of them occurred a single time. The ten most abundant clones make up roughly 2.7% of the sample. The sequenced sample consisted of PBMCs. The receptor source for this set is a boy between 2 and 10 years old in good health and CMV-seronegative.

The chain recombines TRBV7-6 with TRBJ2-5; 10 bases agree with TRBD1. Germline-derived CDR1 and CDR2 are SGHVS and FNYEAQ. Trimming removed 2 bases from V and 6 bases from J; junction bases left unmatched: 9. The CDR3 consists of 16 residues. CDR3 region: CASSLSRDRGGKTQYF. DNA of the CDR3: TGTGCCAGCAGCTTATCCCGGGACAGGGGAGGGAAGACCCAGTACTTC.

This clone turned up a few times. V gene TRBV5-1 combines with J gene TRBJ1-1, with D tentatively TRBD1 (5 bases). V lost 2 bases to trimming and J lost 1 base, with 9 bases between them. The CDR3 runs 14 residues. The germline CDR1 and CDR2 sequences are SGHRS and YFSETQ. The CDR3: CASSFYRKNTEAFF. The CDR3 DNA follows: TGCGCCAGCAGCTTTTACAGGAAGAACACTGAAGCTTTCTTT.

The rearrangement joins TRBV10-3 to TRBJ1-1; the match to TRBD1 covers 7 bases. The CDR3 length is 14 residues. Per germline, CDR1 ENHRY and CDR2 SYGVKD. The ends lost 9 bases at V and 3 bases at J; junction bases unmatched: 10. CDR3 DNA sequence: TGTGCCATAAGGGATTCAGGGGGAGACACTGAAGCTTTCTTT. The encoded protein is CAIRDSGGDTEAFF.

The V gene is TRBV5-8, the J gene TRBJ1-5, with TRBD1 identical over 8 bases. Germline CDR1 reads SGHTS; CDR2 reads YDEGEE. The CDR3 is 18 residues long. Losses at the gene ends were 0 bases for V and 11 bases for J; bases not matched to a gene: 19. In DNA, the CDR3 is TGTGCCAGCAGCTTGGGGGACAGGTTTTTGTGGGGGCGGTCAGCCCAGCATTTT. This encodes CASSLGDRFLWGRSAQHF.

This clone has only one observation. The rearrangement links TRBV7-6 to TRBJ2-1; D possibly corresponds to TRBD2 (6 bases). Germline V gene sequence: CDR1 SGHVS, CDR2 FNYEAQ. The CDR3 is made up of 19 amino acids. With 4 bases removed from V and 0 bases from J, the gap between germline ends came to 22 bases. The CDR3 region is CASSSRAVAALSSYNEQFF. CDR3 nucleotides: TGTGCCAGCAGCTCAAGGGCGGTAGCGGCCCTTAGCTCCTACAATGAGCAGTTCTTC.

J is TRBJ2-3 and V is TRBV7-9; a possible D gene is TRBD2 (6 bases). The CDR3 spans 13 residues. The germline CDR1 and CDR2 sequences are SEHNR and FQNEAQ (reference sequence). V was clipped by 4 bases and J by 8 bases, with 13 bases between them. This CDR3 reads CASSSGVEGTQYF. The CDR3 nucleotides are TGTGCCAGCAGCTCGGGGGTAGAGGGTACGCAGTATTTT. The whole variable domain, filled in from reference TRBV7-9 and TRBJ2-3, reads DTGVSQNPRHKITKRGQNVTFRCDPISEHNRLYWYRQTLGQGPEFLTYFQNEAQLEKSRLLSDRFSAERPKGSFSTLEIQRTEQGDSAMYLCASSSGVEGTQYFGPGTRLTVL.

The V and J genes are TRBV18 and TRBJ2-3, with D perhaps TRBD2 (6 bases). The CDR3 runs to 18 residues. Deletions cut 3 bases from V and 0 bases from J, with 19 bases between. Per the germline V gene, CDR1 is KGHSH and CDR2 is LQKENI. As DNA, the CDR3 is TGTGCCAGCTCACCCCGAGTAGGCGCTAGCGAGAGCACAGATACGCAGTATTTT. Protein: CASSPRVGASESTDTQYF.

As for this clone: This sample includes further DNA sequences coding for the same CDR3. This sequence joins TRBV15 and TRBJ2-7; 8 bases are shared with TRBD1. This CDR3 comprises 13 residues. J gave up 4 bases and V 3 bases, and 2 bases lay outside the gene matches. The germline gives CDR1 LNHNV, CDR2 YYDKDF (reference sequence). CDR3 sequence: CATSRDRVYEQYF. The CDR3 DNA sequence: TGTGCCACCAGCAGGGACAGGGTTTACGAGCAGTACTTC.

The J gene is TRBJ1-3, the V gene TRBV6-1, with D uncertain. Germline V gene data show CDR1 as MNHNS and CDR2 as SASEGT. The CDR3 is 14 amino acids. V shed 4 bases and J shed 0 bases, with 7 bases lying between them. As DNA, the CDR3 is TGTGCCAGCAGTGCTTACAGCTCTGGAAACACCATATATTTT. Its translation is CASSAYSSGNTIYF.

V gene TRBV11-2 combines with J gene TRBJ2-1, with TRBD2 matching 11 bases. V shed 6 bases and J 6 bases; nucleotides not matched to a gene: 7. Germline V lookup: CDR1 SGHAT, CDR2 FQNNGV. CDR3 length: 15 amino acids. CDR3 sequence: CASRDLAGGLNEQFF. As DNA, the CDR3 is TGTGCCAGCAGGGACCTAGCGGGAGGTCTCAATGAGCAGTTCTTC.

This clone was seen just once. The V call is TRBV9, the J call TRBJ2-5, with TRBD1 matching 8 bases. The germline CDR1 and CDR2 sequences are SGDLS and YYNGEE. The V and J ends lost 1 base and 4 bases, in that order; junction bases with no gene match: 18. The CDR3 is 19 amino acids. The CDR3 region is CASSVTITVDRASGETQYF. In DNA form, the CDR3 reads TGTGCCAGCAGCGTAACTATCACCGTGGACAGGGCATCAGGAGAGACCCAGTACTTC.

This rearrangement joins TRBV6-1 to TRBJ1-1; 10 positions agree with TRBD1. The ends lost 7 bases at V and 9 bases at J; junction bases unmatched: 8. CDR1 and CDR2 from the germline V gene are MNHNS and SASEGT. The CDR3 contains 13 residues. CDR3 DNA: TGTGCCAGCATCATCGGACAGGGGGTGCAAGCTTTCTTT. Amino acid sequence: CASIIGQGVQAFF.

The chain links TRBV11-2 to TRBJ2-6; no firm D call. The CDR3 is made up of 18 amino acids. Germline-derived CDR1 and CDR2 are SGHAT and FQNNGV. V dropped 3 bases and J dropped 0 bases, with 15 bases sitting between them. The CDR3 sequence: CASSLISLFASGANVLTF. The DNA for the CDR3 is TGTGCCAGCAGCTTGATTAGCCTTTTTGCCTCTGGGGCCAACGTCCTGACTTTC. Together with reference TRBV11-2 and TRBJ2-6, the CDR3 gives the full variable domain: EAGVAQSPRYKIIEKRQSVAFWCNPISGHATLYWYQQILGQGPKLLIQFQNNGVVDDSQLPKDRFSAERLKGVDSTLKIQPAKLEDSAVYLCASSLISLFASGANVLTFGAGSRLTVL.

There are a few counts of this clone. The rearrangement joins TRBV27 to TRBJ2-1; 7 bases align to TRBD1. Unmatched junction bases numbered 11, after V lost 6 bases and J lost 0 bases. The CDR3 runs to 17 residues. Germline CDR1 is MNHEY and CDR2 is SMNVEV (reference sequence). The CDR3 DNA sequence: TGTGCCAGCAGCAAAATACTAGGGACAGTCTCCTACAATGAGCAGTTCTTC. Translation: CASSKILGTVSYNEQFF.

J is TRBJ1-5 and V is TRBV29-1; possibly TRBD1 for D (6 bases). Germline V CDR1 and CDR2: SQVTM, ANQGSEA. This CDR3 region has 12 residues. V lost 6 bases, J lost 5 bases, and 11 bases lay in between. CDR3: CSVTEGDQPQHF. Here the CDR3 DNA reads TGCAGCGTCACTGAGGGGGATCAGCCCCAGCATTTT.

Only one count was recorded for this clone. The gene calls are TRBV25-1 and TRBJ2-1; no definite D call. CDR3 length equals 17 residues. The V gene's germline CDR1 is MGHDK and CDR2 SYGVNS. Trimming left V 2 bases short and J 6 bases short, with 20 bases between. The DNA for the CDR3 is TGTGCCAGCAGTGAAATGTCGGAACAGACCCTCCCCAATGAGCAGTTCTTC. Translating it yields CASSEMSEQTLPNEQFF.

The rearrangement joins TRBV11-1 to TRBJ2-1; 10 bases fit TRBD1. The germline gives CDR1 SGHAT, CDR2 FQDESV (reference sequence). This CDR3 comprises 16 residues. V lost 8 bases to trimming and J lost 8 bases; unmatched junction nucleotides: 15. CDR3 DNA: TGTGCCAGCTGTTATACTCCGGGACAGGGGATGGATGAGCAGTTCTTC. It is translated as CASCYTPGQGMDEQFF.